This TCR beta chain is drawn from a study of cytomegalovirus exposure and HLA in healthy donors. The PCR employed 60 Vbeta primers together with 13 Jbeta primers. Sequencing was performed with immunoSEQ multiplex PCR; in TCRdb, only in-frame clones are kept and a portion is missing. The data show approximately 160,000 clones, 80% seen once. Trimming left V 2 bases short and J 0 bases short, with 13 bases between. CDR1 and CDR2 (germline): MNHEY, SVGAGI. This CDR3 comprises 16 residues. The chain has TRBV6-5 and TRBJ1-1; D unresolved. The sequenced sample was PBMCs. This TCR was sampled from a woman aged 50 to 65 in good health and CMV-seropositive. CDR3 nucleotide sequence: TGTGCCAGCAGTTACGAAATGTCACTGATGAACACTGAAGCTTTCTTT. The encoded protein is CASSYEMSLMNTEAFF.